This T cell receptor (beta chain) was profiled in a study of blood T cell repertoires in COVID-19. Study details: Both acute and convalescent COVID-19 samples were obtained from the United States, Italy and Spain. T cells, B-cell-depleted T cells, or PBMCs supplied cDNA or gDNA.

There are a few counts of this clone. Trimming pared 5 bases from V and 1 base from J, leaving 11 bases between. The CDR3 spans 14 residues. In germline, CDR1 is SGHAT, CDR2 FQDESV (reference sequence). Authors' processing steps: Reference gene primer amplification gave estimated nucleated cell counts. Method: immunoSEQ multiplex PCR; TCRdb's copy keeps in-frame clones and lacks some. V and J calls and clone size are given by that table; D and trimming were obtained from the DNA. The table has some 240,000 clones, 75% to 85% seen once. This chain joins TRBV11-1 and TRBJ2-5; no clear D gene. This clonotype originated in a woman aged 60-70 years with active or convalescent COVID-19. Input material: peripheral blood. The CDR3 loop reads CASSPKESQETQYF. Here the CDR3 DNA reads TGTGCCAGCAGCCCCAAGGAGAGCCAAGAGACCCAGTACTTC. The complete variable domain, with remaining parts taken from reference TRBV11-1 and TRBJ2-5, reads EAEVAQSPRYKITEKSQAVAFWCDPISGHATLYWYRQILGQGPELLVQFQDESVVDDSQLPKDRFSAERLKGVDSTLKIQPAELGDSAMYLCASSPKESQETQYFGPGTRLLVL.